Below are 15 T cell receptor beta chains sequenced from a single sample in a study of blood T cells in healthy people across ages. Sample-barcoded 5' priming and a J-beta primer mix drove a second PCR of about 6 to 11 cycles. TCRdb called the 5' RACE reads again in MiXCR, with one record for every CDR3 protein. This table has roughly 650,000 distinct CDR3 sequences, approximately 29% appearing once. The sequenced sample was blood. These receptors all come from a woman of 80 years or more in good health.

V gene TRBV30 combines with J gene TRBJ2-2; D may correspond to TRBD1 or TRBD2 (5 bases each). Germline-derived CDR1 and CDR2 are GTSNPN and SVGIG (reference sequence). The CDR3 consists of 16 residues. V was pared by 0 bases and J by 6 bases, with 17 bases between. CDR3 loop: CAWSVSGTVRAGELFF. CDR3 in DNA: TGTGCCTGGAGTGTATCTGGGACCGTGAGGGCCGGGGAGCTGTTTTTT. Complete variable domain (other parts from reference TRBV30 and TRBJ2-2): SQTIHQWPATLVQPVGSPLSLECTVEGTSNPNLYWYRQAAGRGLQLLFYSVGIGQISSEVPQNLSASRPQDRQFILSSKKLLLSDSGFYLCAWSVSGTVRAGELFFGEGSRLTVL.

The CDR3 DNA reads TGTGCCACCAGCACCAGGACAACTATATTTCATGAGCAGTACTTC. This sequence encodes CATSTRTTIFHEQYF. The chain carries TRBV15 and TRBJ2-5; D perhaps matches TRBD1 (5 bases). Trimming left V 4 bases short and J 11 bases short, with 23 bases between. Germline V gene sequence: CDR1 LNHNV, CDR2 YYDKDF (reference sequence). The CDR3 loop spans 15 amino acids.

This clonotype was seen ten or more times. V gene TRBV7-2 combines with J gene TRBJ2-3; D unresolved. The CDR3 totals 14 residues. V was pared by 8 bases and J by 3 bases, with 15 bases between. Germline CDR1 and CDR2: SGHTA and FQGNSA. The CDR3 nucleotides read TGTGCCAGCTGCCCCACCGTCCTGACAGATACGCAGTATTTT. It is translated as CASCPTVLTDTQYF. Full variable domain (outside the CDR3, taken from reference TRBV7-2 and TRBJ2-3): GAGVSQSPSNKVTEKGKDVELRCDPISGHTALYWYRQSLGQGLEFLIYFQGNSAPDKSGLPSDRFSAERTGGSVSTLTIQRTQQEDSAVYLCASCPTVLTDTQYFGPGTRLTVL.

The table lists this clonotype with many counts. This sequence joins TRBV7-3 and TRBJ2-1; tentatively, D is TRBD1 (5 bases). The CDR3 extends over 15 amino acids. The V end lost 5 bases, the J end lost 2 bases, and 13 bases lay between the germline ends. Germline V gene data show CDR1 as SGHTA and CDR2 as FQGTGA. The chain's CDR3 is CASSAFPGTYNEQFF. The CDR3 coding sequence is TGTGCCAGCAGCGCCTTTCCAGGGACCTACAATGAGCAGTTCTTC. The whole variable domain, remainder taken from reference TRBV7-3 and TRBJ2-1, is GAGVSQTPSNKVTEKGKYVELRCDPISGHTALYWYRQSLGQGPEFLIYFQGTGAADDSGLPNDRFFAVRPEGSVSTLKIQRTERGDSAVYLCASSAFPGTYNEQFFGPGTRLTVL.

This clonotype was recorded at least ten times. This chain links TRBV7-6 with TRBJ2-3; D gene ambiguous. This CDR3 has 14 residues. Germline CDR1 SGHVS, CDR2 FNYEAQ. Trimming took 1 base from V and 3 from J, leaving 8 bases between them. The CDR3 DNA follows: TGTGCCAGCAGCTTAGAATCTAGTACAGATACGCAGTATTTT. Amino acids: CASSLESSTDTQYF.

This chain uses TRBV20-1 with TRBJ2-5; either TRBD1 or TRBD2 may fit D (5 bases each). CDR3 length equals 13 residues. Germline CDR1 reads DFQATT; CDR2 reads SNEGSKA (reference sequence). The chain's CDR3 is CSAPAPGLGEQYF. The DNA of the CDR3 is TGCAGCGCACCCGCGCCAGGGTTAGGGGAGCAGTACTTC.

V is TRBV7-8 and J is TRBJ1-2; 11 bases match TRBD1. Germline-derived CDR1 and CDR2 are SGHVS and FQNEAQ. Trimming took 1 base from V and 5 from J; bases not matched to a gene: 6. CDR3 length equals 16 residues. The CDR3 region has the DNA TGTGCCAGCAGCTTAGGGACAGGGGGCAAAGGATATGGCTACACCTTC. Translating gives CASSLGTGGKGYGYTF.

The chain combines TRBV20-1 with TRBJ2-2; D unresolved. In germline, CDR1 is DFQATT, CDR2 SNEGSKA (reference sequence). This CDR3 is 14 amino acids long. Trimming took off 3 bases at V and 2 bases at J, with 10 bases between the two ends. Here the CDR3 DNA reads TGCAGTGCTAGTGGAGTAGAAAACACCGGGGAGCTGTTTTTT. It encodes CSASGVENTGELFF.

This clonotype turned up a few times. The rearrangement uses TRBV19 and TRBJ1-2; no definite D call. CDR1 and CDR2 from the germline V gene are LNHDA and SQIVND (reference sequence). The CDR3 is made up of 13 amino acids. Deletions cut 1 base from V and 5 bases from J, with 8 bases between. For the CDR3, the DNA is TGTGCCAGTAGTATAGGGACTCGTTATGGCTACACCTTC. Protein: CASSIGTRYGYTF.

This clonotype came up once. A much bigger clone sits one base away, suggesting this may be a read error. The chain is built from TRBV6-2 or TRBV6-3 and TRBJ1-2; TRBD1 might be the D (5 bases). This CDR3 region has 13 residues. Germline-derived CDR1 and CDR2 are MNHEY and SVGEGT. Trimming cost V 6 bases and J 12 bases, with 20 bases left between them. The DNA for the CDR3 is TGTGCCAGCAGATCCGACAGTTTGGAGGGCCACACCTTC. This translates into CASRSDSLEGHTF.

The chain combines TRBV28 with TRBJ1-6; TRBD1 matches at 7 bases. The V and J ends lost 1 base and 13 bases, in that order; junction bases with no gene match: 13. The CDR3 length is 16 residues. The V gene's germline CDR1 is MDHEN and CDR2 SYDVKM. The CDR3 is CASSLSGTAYEKPLHF. Here the CDR3 DNA reads TGTGCCAGCAGTTTATCCGGGACAGCCTATGAGAAGCCCCTCCACTTT.

This clonotype appeared a few times. The CDR3 DNA sequence: TGTGCCAGCAGTTTACCTGACAGGTACAATGAGCAGTACTTC. Its translation is CASSLPDRYNEQYF. The chain joins TRBV28 to TRBJ2-1; maybe TRBD1 (6 bases). TRBJ2-7 explains the end of the DNA better; the J call may be wrong. CDR1 and CDR2 (germline): MDHEN, SYDVKM. This CDR3 contains 14 residues.

This clonotype occurred many times. This sequence joins TRBV7-9 and TRBJ1-5; no definite D call. Germline loops: CDR1 SEHNR, CDR2 FQNEAQ (reference sequence). V lost 4 bases and J lost 7, with 14 bases in between. CDR3 size: 14 residues. The CDR3 sequence: CASSSAGRGQPQHF. DNA of the CDR3: TGTGCCAGCAGCTCCGCGGGGAGAGGACAGCCCCAGCATTTT.

The table lists this clonotype with many counts. Here the CDR3 reads CASSRGWVQETQYF. The CDR3 DNA sequence: TGCGCCAGCAGTCGCGGGTGGGTTCAAGAGACCCAGTACTTC. The rearrangement joins TRBV5-1 to TRBJ2-5; D may be TRBD2 (5 bases). The V end was cut by 5 bases, the J end by 2 bases, with 13 bases between. This CDR3 is built from 14 residues. Germline values: CDR1 SGHRS, CDR2 YFSETQ.

V usage is TRBV20-1 and J usage is TRBJ1-5; D is unresolved. V was cut by 2 bases and J by 0 bases, with 8 bases left in between. This CDR3 comprises 14 residues. CDR1 is DFQATT and CDR2 is SNEGSKA in the germline V gene (reference sequence). The CDR3 loop is CSARMTDSNQPQHF. The CDR3 nucleotides read TGCAGTGCTAGAATGACCGATAGCAATCAGCCCCAGCATTTT.